This TCR beta chain was captured in a study of regulatory T cells in long-lasting Graves disease. The V gene lost 1 base and the J gene lost 3 bases, with 6 bases spanning the gap. CDR3 size: 14 residues. Germline loops: CDR1 SEHNR, CDR2 FQNEAQ (reference sequence). HTBI primers from iRepertoire and Arm-PCR of CDR3 regions yielded the TCR beta libraries. In TCRdb, the multiplex PCR reads were re-called with MiXCR into one record per CDR3 protein. The data contain around 500,000 distinct CDR3 sequences, around 12% of them singletons. As for this clonotype: Its target is unknown.

Regarding time point: newly diagnosed GD, antithyroid drugs for less than 3 months. PBMC RNA was the source of the TCR library. General study findings and limits: Among samples with persistent disease, TRBV28, TRBJ1-2 and TRBJ2-5 were favored.

These data were likewise used in another study, on T cells in Graves' hyperthyroidism and ophthalmopathy. This second report adds: Each diagnosis drew on symptoms, thyroxine, TRAb, thyroid ultrasound and orbital computed tomography findings. The TCR CDR3 was amplified in a first-round RT-PCR using the HTBI primer set. In the blood, most expanded thyroid clonotypes above 0.001 appeared as well.

The TCR originated in a woman between 25 and 40 years old with Graves disease. The chain combines TRBV7-9 with TRBJ2-2, with D unclear. The specimen comprised peripheral blood mononuclear cells (PBMCs), sampled at new diagnosis, from a patient treated with antithyroid drugs. This CDR3 is CASSLVSDTGELFF. The CDR3 region has the DNA TGTGCCAGCAGCTTAGTATCGGACACCGGGGAGCTGTTTTTT. Supplemented by reference TRBV7-9 and TRBJ2-2, the full variable domain reads DTGVSQNPRHKITKRGQNVTFRCDPISEHNRLYWYRQTLGQGPEFLTYFQNEAQLEKSRLLSDRFSAERPKGSFSTLEIQRTEQGDSAMYLCASSLVSDTGELFFGEGSRLTVL.